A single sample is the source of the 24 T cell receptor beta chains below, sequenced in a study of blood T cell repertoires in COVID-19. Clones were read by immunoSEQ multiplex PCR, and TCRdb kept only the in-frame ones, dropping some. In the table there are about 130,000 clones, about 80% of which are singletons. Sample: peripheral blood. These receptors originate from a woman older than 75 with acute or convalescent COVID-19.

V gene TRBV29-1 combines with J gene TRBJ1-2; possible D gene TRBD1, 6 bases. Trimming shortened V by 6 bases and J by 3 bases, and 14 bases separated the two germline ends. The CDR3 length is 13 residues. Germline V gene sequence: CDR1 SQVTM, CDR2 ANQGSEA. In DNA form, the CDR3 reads TGCAGCGTCTCAAAGGGGGTAGACTATGGCTACACCTTC. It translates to CSVSKGVDYGYTF. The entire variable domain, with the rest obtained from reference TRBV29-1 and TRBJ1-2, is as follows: SAVISQKPSRDICQRGTSLTIQCQVDSQVTMMFWYRQQPGQSLTLIATANQGSEATYESGFVIDKFPISRPNLTFSTLTVSNMSPEDSSIYLCSVSKGVDYGYTFGSGTRLTVV.

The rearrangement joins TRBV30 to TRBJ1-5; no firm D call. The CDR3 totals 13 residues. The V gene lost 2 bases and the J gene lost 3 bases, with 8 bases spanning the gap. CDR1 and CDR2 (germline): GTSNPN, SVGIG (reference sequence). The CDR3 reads CAWSPYFNQPQHF. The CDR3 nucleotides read TGTGCCTGGAGTCCCTATTTCAATCAGCCCCAGCATTTT.

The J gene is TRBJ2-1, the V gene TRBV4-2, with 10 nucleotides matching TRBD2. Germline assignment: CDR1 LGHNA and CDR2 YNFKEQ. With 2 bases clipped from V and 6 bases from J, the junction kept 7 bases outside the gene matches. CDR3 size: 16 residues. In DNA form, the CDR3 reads TGTGCCAGCAGCCAATTGAGCGGGGGGGCCGGCAATGAGCAGTTCTTC. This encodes CASSQLSGGAGNEQFF.

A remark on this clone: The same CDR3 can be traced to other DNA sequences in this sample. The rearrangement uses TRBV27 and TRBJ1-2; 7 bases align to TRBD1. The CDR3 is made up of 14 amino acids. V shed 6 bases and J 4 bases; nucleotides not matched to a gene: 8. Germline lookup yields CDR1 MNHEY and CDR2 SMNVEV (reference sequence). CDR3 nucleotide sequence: TGTGCCAGCAGCAGAACAGGGGTGGGCTATGGCTACACCTTC. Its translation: CASSRTGVGYGYTF.

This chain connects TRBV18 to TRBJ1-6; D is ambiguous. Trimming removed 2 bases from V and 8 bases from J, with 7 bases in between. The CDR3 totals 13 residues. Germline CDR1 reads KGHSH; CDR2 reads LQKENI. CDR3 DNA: TGTGCCAGCTCACCAAAGGGAGATTCACCCCTCCACTTT. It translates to CASSPKGDSPLHF. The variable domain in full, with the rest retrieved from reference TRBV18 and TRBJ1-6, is NAGVMQNPRHLVRRRGQEARLRCSPMKGHSHVYWYRQLPEEGLKFMVYLQKENIIDESGMPKERFSAEFPKEGPSILRIQQVVRGDSAAYFCASSPKGDSPLHFGNGTRLTVT.

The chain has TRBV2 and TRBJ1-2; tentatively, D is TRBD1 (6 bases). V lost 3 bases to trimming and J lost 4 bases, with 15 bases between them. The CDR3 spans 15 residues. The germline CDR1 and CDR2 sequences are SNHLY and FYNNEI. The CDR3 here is CASSEGGRAPYGYTF. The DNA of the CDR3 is TGTGCCAGCAGTGAGGGGGGGCGAGCCCCCTATGGCTACACCTTC.

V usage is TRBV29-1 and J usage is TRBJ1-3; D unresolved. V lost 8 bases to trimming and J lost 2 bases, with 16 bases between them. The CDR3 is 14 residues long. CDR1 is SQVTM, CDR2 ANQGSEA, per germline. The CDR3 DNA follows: TGCAGCTTCATTGGCGGCAGTGCTGGAAACACCATATATTTT. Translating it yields CSFIGGSAGNTIYF.

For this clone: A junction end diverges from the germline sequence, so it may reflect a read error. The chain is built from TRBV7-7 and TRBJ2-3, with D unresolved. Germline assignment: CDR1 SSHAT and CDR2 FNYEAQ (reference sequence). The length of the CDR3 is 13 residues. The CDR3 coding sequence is TGTGCTAGCAGCTCCGGAGCCACAGATACGCAGTATTTT. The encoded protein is CASSSGATDTQYF.

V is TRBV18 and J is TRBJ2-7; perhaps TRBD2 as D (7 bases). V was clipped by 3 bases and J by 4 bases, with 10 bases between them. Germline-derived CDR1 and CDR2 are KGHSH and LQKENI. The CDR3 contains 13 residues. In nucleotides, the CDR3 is TGTGCCAGCTCACCGCGGGGGCAATACGAGCAGTACTTC. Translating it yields CASSPRGQYEQYF.

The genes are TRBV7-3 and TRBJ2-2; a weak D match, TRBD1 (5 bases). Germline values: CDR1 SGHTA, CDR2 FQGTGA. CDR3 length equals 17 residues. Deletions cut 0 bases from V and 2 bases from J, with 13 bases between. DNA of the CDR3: TGTGCCAGCAGCTTAACCCCGCGGCAGGGTAACACCGGGGAGCTGTTTTTT. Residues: CASSLTPRQGNTGELFF.

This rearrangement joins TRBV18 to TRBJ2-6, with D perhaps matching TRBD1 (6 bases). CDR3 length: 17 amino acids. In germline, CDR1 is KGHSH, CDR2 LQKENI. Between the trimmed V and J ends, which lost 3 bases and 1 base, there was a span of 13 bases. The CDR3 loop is CASSPSPGTSGANVLTF. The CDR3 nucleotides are TGTGCCAGCTCACCCTCTCCCGGGACATCTGGGGCCAACGTCCTGACTTTC.

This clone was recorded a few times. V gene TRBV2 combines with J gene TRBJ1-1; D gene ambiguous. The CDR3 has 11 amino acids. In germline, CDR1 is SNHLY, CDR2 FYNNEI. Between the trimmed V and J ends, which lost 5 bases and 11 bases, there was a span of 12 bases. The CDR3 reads CASSLTTSAFF. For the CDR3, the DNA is TGTGCCAGCAGTTTAACCACGAGTGCTTTCTTT.

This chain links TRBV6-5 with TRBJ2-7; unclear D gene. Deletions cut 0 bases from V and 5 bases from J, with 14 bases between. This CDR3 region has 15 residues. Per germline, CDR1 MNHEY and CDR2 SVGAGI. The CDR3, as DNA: TGTGCCAGCAGTTACTCTTTACAGACCCCTGACGAGCAGTACTTC. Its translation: CASSYSLQTPDEQYF.

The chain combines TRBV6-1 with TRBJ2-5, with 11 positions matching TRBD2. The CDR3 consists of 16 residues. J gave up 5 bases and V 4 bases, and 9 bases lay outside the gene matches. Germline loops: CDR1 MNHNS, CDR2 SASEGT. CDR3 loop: CASSAGTSGVRETQYF. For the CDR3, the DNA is TGTGCCAGCAGTGCGGGGACTAGCGGAGTCCGTGAGACCCAGTACTTC.

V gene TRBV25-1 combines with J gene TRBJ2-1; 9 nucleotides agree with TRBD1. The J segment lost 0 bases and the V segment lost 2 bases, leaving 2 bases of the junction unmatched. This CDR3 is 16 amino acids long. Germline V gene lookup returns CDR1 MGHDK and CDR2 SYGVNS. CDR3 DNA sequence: TGTGCCAGCAGTGAACGGACAGGGGCCTCCTACAATGAGCAGTTCTTC. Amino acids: CASSERTGASYNEQFF.

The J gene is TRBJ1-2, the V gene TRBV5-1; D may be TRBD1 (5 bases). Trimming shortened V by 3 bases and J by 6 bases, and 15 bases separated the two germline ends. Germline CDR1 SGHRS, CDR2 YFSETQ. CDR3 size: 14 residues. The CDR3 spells CASSWDGTPNGYTF. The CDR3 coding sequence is TGCGCCAGCAGCTGGGACGGGACTCCCAATGGCTACACCTTC. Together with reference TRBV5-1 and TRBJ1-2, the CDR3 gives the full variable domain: KAGVTQTPRYLIKTRGQQVTLSCSPISGHRSVSWYQQTPGQGLQFLFEYFSETQRNKGNFPGRFSGRQFSNSRSEMNVSTLELGDSALYLCASSWDGTPNGYTFGSGTRLTVV.

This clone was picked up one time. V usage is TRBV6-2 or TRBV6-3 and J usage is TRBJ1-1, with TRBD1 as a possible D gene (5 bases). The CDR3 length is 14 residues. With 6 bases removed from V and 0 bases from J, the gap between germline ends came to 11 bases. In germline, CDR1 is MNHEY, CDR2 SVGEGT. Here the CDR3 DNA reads TGTGCCAGCAGCCCACAGGCCCTGAACACTGAAGCTTTCTTT. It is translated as CASSPQALNTEAFF.

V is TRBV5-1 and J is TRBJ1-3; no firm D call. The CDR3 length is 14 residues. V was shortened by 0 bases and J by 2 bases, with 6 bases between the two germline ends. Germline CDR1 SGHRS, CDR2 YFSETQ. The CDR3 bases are TGCGCCAGCAGCTTGGGTACAGCTGGAAACACCATATATTTT. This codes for CASSLGTAGNTIYF.

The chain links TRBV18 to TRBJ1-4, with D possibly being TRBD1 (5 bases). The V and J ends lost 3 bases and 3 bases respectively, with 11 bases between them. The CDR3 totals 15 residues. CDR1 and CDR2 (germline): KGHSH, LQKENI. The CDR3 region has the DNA TGTGCCAGCTCACCTCTCAAGGGGCCTAATGAAAAACTGTTTTTT. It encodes CASSPLKGPNEKLFF.

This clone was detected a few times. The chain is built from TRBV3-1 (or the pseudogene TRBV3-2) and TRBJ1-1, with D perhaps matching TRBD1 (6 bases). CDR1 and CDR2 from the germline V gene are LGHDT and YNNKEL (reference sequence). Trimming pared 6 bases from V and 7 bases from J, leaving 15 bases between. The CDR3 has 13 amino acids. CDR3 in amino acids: CASSKERGGEAFF. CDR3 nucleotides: TGTGCCAGCAGTAAGGAGAGAGGGGGTGAAGCTTTCTTT.

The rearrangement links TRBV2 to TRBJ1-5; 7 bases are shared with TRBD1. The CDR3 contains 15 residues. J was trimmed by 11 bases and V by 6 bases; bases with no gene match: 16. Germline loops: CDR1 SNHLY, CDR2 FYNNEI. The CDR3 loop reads CASRAAGTADRAQHF. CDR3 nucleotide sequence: TGTGCCAGCAGGGCTGCCGGGACAGCCGATCGAGCCCAGCATTTT.

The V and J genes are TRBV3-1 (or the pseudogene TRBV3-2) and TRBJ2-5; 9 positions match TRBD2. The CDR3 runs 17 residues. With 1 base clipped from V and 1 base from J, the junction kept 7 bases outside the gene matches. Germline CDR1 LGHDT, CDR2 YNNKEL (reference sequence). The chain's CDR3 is CASSQGEASGTQETQYF. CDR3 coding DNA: TGTGCCAGCAGCCAAGGGGAGGCTAGCGGGACCCAAGAGACCCAGTACTTC.

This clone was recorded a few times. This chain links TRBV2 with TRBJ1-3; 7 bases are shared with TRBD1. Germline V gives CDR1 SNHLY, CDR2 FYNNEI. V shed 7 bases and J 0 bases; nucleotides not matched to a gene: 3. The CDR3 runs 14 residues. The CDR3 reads CASTRDSSGNTIYF. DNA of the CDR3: TGTGCCAGCACCCGGGACAGCTCTGGAAACACCATATATTTT.

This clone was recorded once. In nucleotides, the CDR3 is TGTGCCAGCAGCTCCCAAATGAACACTGAAGCTTTCTTT. Its translation is CASSSQMNTEAFF. The chain combines TRBV11-2 with TRBJ1-1; D gene uncertain. The CDR3 covers 13 residues. V was pared by 4 bases and J by 0 bases, with 6 bases between. Looked up from germline, CDR1 is SGHAT and CDR2 is FQNNGV.